Sequencing of this T cell receptor (beta chain) was carried out in a study of regulatory T cells in long-lasting Graves disease. TCR beta libraries were built with iRepertoire HTBI primers and Arm-PCR of CDR3 regions. A single record per CDR3 protein comes from TCRdb applying MiXCR to the multiplex PCR reads. The table has 650,000 to 850,000 distinct CDR3 sequences, 25% to 35% seen once. Study-wide results and caveats: TRBV28, TRBJ1-2 and TRBJ2-5 were favored in persistent disease. Newly diagnosed Graves' patients exceeded persistent ones in TCR diversity.

CDR3 length: 15 residues. From germline, CDR1 is SGHRS and CDR2 YFSETQ. V lost 0 bases, J lost 2 bases, and 4 bases stayed unmatched. The time point: persistent/refractory GD, antithyroid drugs over 5 years with positive TRAb. Researchers made the TCR library from RNA that was extracted from PBMCs. Per American Thyroid Association guidelines, Graves' disease was diagnosed. EDTA tubes held 8 to 10 milliliters of peripheral blood from each patient. A note on this clonotype: Its antigen remains unknown.

This chain joins TRBV5-1 and TRBJ2-7, with 8 bases fitting TRBD1. The clonotype was recovered from a female donor with Graves disease. Sequencing was performed on peripheral blood mononuclear cells (PBMCs), taken when the disease was refractory, from a patient treated with antithyroid drugs. CDR3 region: CASSLESGQAYEQYF. DNA for the CDR3: TGCGCCAGCAGCTTGGAGTCGGGACAGGCCTACGAGCAGTACTTC.